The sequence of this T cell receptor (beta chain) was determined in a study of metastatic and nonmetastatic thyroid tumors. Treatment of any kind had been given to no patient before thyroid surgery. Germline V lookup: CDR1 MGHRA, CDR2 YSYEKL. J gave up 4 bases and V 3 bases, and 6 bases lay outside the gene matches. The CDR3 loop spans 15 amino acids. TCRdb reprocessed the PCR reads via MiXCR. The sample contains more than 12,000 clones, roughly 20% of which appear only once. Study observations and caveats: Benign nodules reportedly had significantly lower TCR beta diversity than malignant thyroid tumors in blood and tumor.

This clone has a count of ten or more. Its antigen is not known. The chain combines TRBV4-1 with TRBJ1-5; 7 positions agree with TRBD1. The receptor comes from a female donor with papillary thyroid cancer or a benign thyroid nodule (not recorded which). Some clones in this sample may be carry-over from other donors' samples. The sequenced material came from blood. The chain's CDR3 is CASSQTGSRNQPQHF. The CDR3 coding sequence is TGCGCCAGCAGCCAGACAGGGTCTCGGAATCAGCCCCAGCATTTT.